The T cell receptor beta chain under discussion was sequenced for a study of control samples from healthy donors and cancer patients. Profiled with immunoSEQ multiplex PCR; TCRdb holds only in-frame clones, not every one. Of 100,000 to 150,000 clones listed, around 92% were seen once; the top ten hold 2% to 2.5%. Input material: blood. The sequence was obtained from a woman aged 45-60 years in good health.

In DNA, the CDR3 is TGTGCCAGCAGCTTGGGGGGGACTAGCGGGATACGAGAGACCCAGTACTTC. Protein sequence: CASSLGGTSGIRETQYF. The chain is built from TRBV7-9 and TRBJ2-5; TRBD2 agrees at 13 bases. The junction had 8 bases not matched to a gene; V was cut back by 3 bases and J by 4 bases. The CDR3 has 17 residues. CDR1 is SEHNR and CDR2 is FQNEAQ in the germline V gene (reference sequence).